A selection of T cell receptor beta chains follows, all from one sample in a study of cytomegalovirus exposure and HLA in healthy donors. Profiling relied on immunoSEQ multiplex PCR, and the TCRdb table lists in-frame clones only, not all of them. The repertoire holds fewer than 250,000 clones, with more than 65% as singletons. The source material was PBMCs. The receptor set was obtained from a woman in her twenties or thirties in good health and CMV-seropositive. CDR3s include the opening cysteine and the closing phenylalanine or tryptophan. D genes are given only for firm matches. Clone size appears in some rows only: once, few, many, or a class for an expanded clone.

TRBD1	TRBJ1-5	.	15	TRBV6-6	TGTGCCAGCAGCCTCGACAGGGTGAAGGGGCAGCCCCAGCATTTT	CASSLDRVKGQPQHF
TRBD2	TRBJ2-5	.	15	TRBV6-1	TGTGCCAGCAGTGGGAAGGCGGGAGGAAGGGAGACCCAGTACTTC	CASSGKAGGRETQYF
TRBD1	TRBJ1-5	.	16	TRBV28	TGTGCCAGCAGTTCAATCCCCGGACAGGGGGGTCAGCCCCAGCATTTT	CASSSIPGQGGQPQHF
TRBD1	TRBJ1-1	.	14	TRBV6-5	TGTGCCAGCAGTTACTCCGGACAGGGCACTGAAGCTTTCTTT	CASSYSGQGTEAFF
TRBD1	TRBJ2-5	.	14	TRBV7-6	TGTGCCAGCAGCTCGGCAGGGGGCGAAGAGACCCAGTACTTC	CASSSAGGEETQYF
TRBD2	TRBJ2-2	.	17	TRBV7-7	TGTGCCAGCAGCTTAAGGACTAGCGGGCCGAACACCGGGGAGCTGTTTTTT	CASSLRTSGPNTGELFF
TRBD1	TRBJ1-1	.	13	TRBV29-1	TGCAGCGCAGGGACAGGGAGAAGGACTGAAGCTTTCTTT	CSAGTGRRTEAFF
.	TRBJ1-4	.	14	TRBV5-1	TGCGCCAGCAGCTTGGTCCCGGGGGAAGAAAAACTGTTTTTT	CASSLVPGEEKLFF
TRBD2	TRBJ2-5	.	18	TRBV4-1	TGCGCCAGCAGCCAACAAGATCTAGCGGGAGGCCTCAAAGAGACCCAGTACTTC	CASSQQDLAGGLKETQYF
TRBD2	TRBJ2-7	once	11	TRBV19	TGTGCCAGCGGACTAGTGTACGAGCAGTACTTC	CASGLVYEQYF
.	TRBJ2-3	.	15	TRBV5-4	TGTGCCAGCAGCTTATCTTCCGGTAGCACAGATACGCAGTATTTT	CASSLSSGSTDTQYF
.	TRBJ2-1	.	14	TRBV4-1	TGCGCCAGCAGCCAAGATCCTGGGAGTGGTGAGCAGTTCTTC	CASSQDPGSGEQFF
TRBD2	TRBJ2-1	.	16	TRBV6-6	TGTGCCAGCAGTTACTCGGCTAGCGGGACGTACAATGAGCAGTTCTTC	CASSYSASGTYNEQFF
TRBD2	TRBJ2-7	.	15	TRBV5-1	TGCGCCAGCAGCCTGGGACTAGCGGAACCCTACGAGCAGTACTTC	CASSLGLAEPYEQYF
.	TRBJ1-3	.	13	TRBV2	TGTGCCAGCAGTGAAGAACTGAGGAGCACCATATATTTT	CASSEELRSTIYF
TRBD1	TRBJ1-3	.	16	TRBV5-1	TGCGCCAGCAACCGGACAGGGACCTTCTCTGGAAACACCATATATTTT	CASNRTGTFSGNTIYF
.	TRBJ1-2	.	11	TRBV5-1	TGCGCCAGCAGCCCAGGGGACGGCTACACCTTC	CASSPGDGYTF
.	TRBJ2-1	few	12	TRBV2	TGTGCCAGCAGACCTCTAGGCGATGAGCAGTTCTTC	CASRPLGDEQFF
TRBD1	TRBJ2-1	once	14	TRBV5-1	TGCGCCAGCAGCCTAGGACAGGCGAACAATGAGCAGTTCTTC	CASSLGQANNEQFF
.	TRBJ1-4	.	14	TRBV5-1	TGCGCCAGCAGCGGGGGACTCGATAATGAAAAACTGTTTTTT	CASSGGLDNEKLFF
.	TRBJ2-5	many	13	TRBV2	TGTGCCAGCAAGGCTGAAGCCGGGGAGACCCAGTACTTC	CASKAEAGETQYF
.	TRBJ2-7	few	17	TRBV7-2	TGTGCCAGCACCCTCGGCGTGGAGGGGCCCCCCTCCTACGAGCAGTACTTC	CASTLGVEGPPSYEQYF
.	TRBJ2-7	few	12	TRBV4-2	TGTGCCAGCAGCATCCCGGGGAACGAGCAGTACTTC	CASSIPGNEQYF
.	TRBJ2-1	.	15	TRBV27	TGTGCCAGCAGCATCACTTCGAGCTCCTACAATGAGCAGTTCTTC	CASSITSSSYNEQFF
TRBD1	TRBJ1-6	.	14	TRBV2	TGTGCCAGCAGCGCGGGACAGGGGGCCTCACCCCTCCACTTT	CASSAGQGASPLHF